Following are 2 T cell receptor beta chains from one sample sequenced in a study of T cell repertoires in cytomegalovirus infection. The antigens for these receptors are not known. One entry per CDR3 protein, called by TCRdb with MiXCR from the reads. The sample comprises under 500,000 distinct CDR3 sequences, approximately 42% of which are singletons, and 40% to 50% rests with the top ten. The sample in question was cultured PBMCs, obtained from culture after CMV antigen stimulation. The receptors originated from a human donor in good health (CMV status not recorded). Some clones in this sample may be carry-over from other donors' samples.

J is TRBJ1-1 and V is TRBV7-2, with TRBD1 as a possible D gene (5 bases). V gave up 5 bases and J gave up 4 bases, with 20 bases separating them. Germline loops: CDR1 SGHTA, CDR2 FQGNSA. CDR3 length: 16 amino acids. The DNA of the CDR3 is TGTGCCAGCAGCCCGATAATAACAGGTAGTGGCACTGAAGCTTTCTTT. Protein: CASSPIITGSGTEAFF. The full variable domain, completed using reference TRBV7-2 and TRBJ1-1, is GAGVSQSPSNKVTEKGKDVELRCDPISGHTALYWYRQSLGQGLEFLIYFQGNSAPDKSGLPSDRFSAERTGGSVSTLTIQRTQQEDSAVYLCASSPIITGSGTEAFFGQGTRLTVV.

The rearrangement uses TRBV9 and TRBJ2-3; D is unresolved. CDR3 size: 13 residues. Germline V lookup: CDR1 SGDLS, CDR2 YYNGEE. The V end was cut by 2 bases, the J end by 0 bases, with 4 bases between. The CDR3 DNA reads as TGTGCCAGCAGCGTCACCAGCACAGATACGCAGTATTTT. Encoded protein: CASSVTSTDTQYF.